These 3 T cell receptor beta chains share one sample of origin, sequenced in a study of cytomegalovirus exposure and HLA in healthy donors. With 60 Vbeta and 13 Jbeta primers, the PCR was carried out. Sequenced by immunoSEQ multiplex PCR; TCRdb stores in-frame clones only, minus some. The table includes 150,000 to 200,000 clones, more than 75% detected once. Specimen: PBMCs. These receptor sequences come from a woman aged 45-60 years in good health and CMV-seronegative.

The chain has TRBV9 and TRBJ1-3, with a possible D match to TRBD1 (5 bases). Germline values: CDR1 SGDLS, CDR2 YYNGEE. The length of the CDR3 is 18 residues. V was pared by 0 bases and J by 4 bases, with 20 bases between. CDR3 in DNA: TGTGCCAGCAGCGTAGGAGTCTCGGGCGGGGCGGAAGGAAACACCATATATTTT. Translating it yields CASSVGVSGGAEGNTIYF.

CDR3 DNA sequence: TGTGCCAGCTCCCTGGACAGCCCCACAGATACGCAGTATTTT. The encoded protein is CASSLDSPTDTQYF. J is TRBJ2-3 and V is TRBV18; D possibly corresponds to TRBD1 (6 bases). This CDR3 region has 14 residues. Trimming took off 6 bases at V and 2 bases at J, with 12 bases between the two ends. From germline, CDR1 is KGHSH and CDR2 LQKENI. The complete variable domain, with remaining parts taken from reference TRBV18 and TRBJ2-3, reads NAGVMQNPRHLVRRRGQEARLRCSPMKGHSHVYWYRQLPEEGLKFMVYLQKENIIDESGMPKERFSAEFPKEGPSILRIQQVVRGDSAAYFCASSLDSPTDTQYFGPGTRLTVL.

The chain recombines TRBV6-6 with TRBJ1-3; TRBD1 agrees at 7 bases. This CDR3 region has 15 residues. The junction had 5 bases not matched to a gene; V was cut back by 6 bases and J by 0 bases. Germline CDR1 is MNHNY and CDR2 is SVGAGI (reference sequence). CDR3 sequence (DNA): TGTGCCAGCAGCTATACAGGGGCCTCTGGAAACACCATATATTTT. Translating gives CASSYTGASGNTIYF.